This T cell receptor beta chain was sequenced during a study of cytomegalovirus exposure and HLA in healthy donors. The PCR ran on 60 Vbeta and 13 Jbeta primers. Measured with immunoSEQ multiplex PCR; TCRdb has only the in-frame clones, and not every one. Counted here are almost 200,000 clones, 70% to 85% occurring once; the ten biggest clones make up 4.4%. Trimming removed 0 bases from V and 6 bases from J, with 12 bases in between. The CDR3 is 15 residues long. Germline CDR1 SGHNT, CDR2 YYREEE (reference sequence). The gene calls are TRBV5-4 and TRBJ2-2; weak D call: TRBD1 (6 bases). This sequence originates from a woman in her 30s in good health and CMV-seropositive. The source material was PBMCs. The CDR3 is CASSLGQGQSGELFF. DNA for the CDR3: TGTGCCAGCAGCTTGGGGCAGGGGCAATCCGGGGAGCTGTTTTTT.